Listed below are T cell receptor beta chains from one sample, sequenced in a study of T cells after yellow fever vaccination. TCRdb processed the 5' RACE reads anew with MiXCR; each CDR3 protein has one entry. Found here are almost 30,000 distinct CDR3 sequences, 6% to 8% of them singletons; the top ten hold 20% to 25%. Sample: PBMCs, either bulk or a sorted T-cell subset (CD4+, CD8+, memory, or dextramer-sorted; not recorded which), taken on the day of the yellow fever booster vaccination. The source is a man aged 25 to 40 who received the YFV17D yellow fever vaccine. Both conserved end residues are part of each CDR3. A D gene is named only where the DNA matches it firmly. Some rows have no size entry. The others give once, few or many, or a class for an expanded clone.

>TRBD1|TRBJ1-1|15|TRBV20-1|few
CSARVRGQVGTEAFF
TGCAGTGCTAGAGTACGAGGACAGGTCGGCACTGAAGCTTTCTTT
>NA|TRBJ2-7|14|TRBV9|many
CASSPGTSGYEQYF
TGTGCCAGCAGCCCCGGGACCTCGGGGTACGAGCAGTACTTC
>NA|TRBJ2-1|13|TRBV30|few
CAWSSTSAQEQFF
TGTGCCTGGAGTTCGACTAGTGCCCAAGAGCAGTTCTTC
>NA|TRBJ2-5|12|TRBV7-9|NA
CASSFSQETQYF
TGTGCCAGCAGCTTTTCCCAAGAGACCCAGTACTTC
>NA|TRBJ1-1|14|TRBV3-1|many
CASSQVGADTEAFF
TGTGCCAGCAGCCAAGTTGGGGCGGACACTGAAGCTTTCTTT
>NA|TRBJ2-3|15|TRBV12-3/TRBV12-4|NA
CASSLGRAYGYTQYF
TGTGCCAGCAGTTTAGGACGGGCCTACGGGTATACGCAGTATTTT
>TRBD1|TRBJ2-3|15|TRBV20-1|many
CSARPTGRGTDTQYF
TGCAGTGCTAGACCGACAGGGAGAGGCACAGATACGCAGTATTTT
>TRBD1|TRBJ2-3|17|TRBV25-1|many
CASSEYIRQGTTDTQYF
TGTGCCAGCAGTGAATATATCAGACAGGGGACCACAGATACGCAGTATTTT
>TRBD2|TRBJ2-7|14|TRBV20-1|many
CSAAPGTKSYEQYF
TGCAGTGCCGCCCCCGGGACTAAAAGCTACGAGCAGTACTTC
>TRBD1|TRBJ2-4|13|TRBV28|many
CASSLANTGQLYF
TGTGCCAGCAGTTTGGCTAATACGGGACAGTTGTACTTC
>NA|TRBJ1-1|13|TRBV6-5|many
CASSYRINTEAFF
TGTGCCAGCAGTTATCGGATAAACACTGAAGCTTTCTTT
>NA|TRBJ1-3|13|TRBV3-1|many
CASSRGPGNTIYF
TGTGCCAGCAGCCGGGGCCCTGGAAACACCATATATTTT
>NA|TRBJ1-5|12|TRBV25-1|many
CASRGERGPQHF
TGTGCCAGCAGGGGGGAACGAGGGCCCCAGCATTTT
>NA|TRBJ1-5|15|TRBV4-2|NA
CASSQAWDSNQPQHF
TGTGCCAGCAGCCAAGCCTGGGATAGCAATCAGCCCCAGCATTTT
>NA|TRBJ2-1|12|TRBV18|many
CASSPGYHEQFF
TGTGCCAGCTCACCAGGCTATCATGAGCAGTTCTTC
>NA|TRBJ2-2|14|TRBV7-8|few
CASSPVRVAGELFF
TGTGCCAGCAGCCCGGTCCGGGTCGCGGGGGAGCTGTTTTTT
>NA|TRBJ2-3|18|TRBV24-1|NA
CATSDPGGGRARGDTQYF
TGTGCCACCAGTGACCCAGGGGGCGGGAGGGCCCGAGGAGATACGCAGTATTTT
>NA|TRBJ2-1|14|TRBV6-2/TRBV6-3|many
CASRRDPSPNEQFF
TGTGCAAGCCGCCGGGATCCCAGTCCCAATGAGCAGTTCTTC
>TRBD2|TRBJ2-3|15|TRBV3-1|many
CASSRLAGGADTQYF
TGTGCCAGCAGCCGACTAGCGGGAGGGGCGGATACGCAGTATTTT
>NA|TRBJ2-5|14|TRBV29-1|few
CSDRRGGVQETQYF
TGCAGCGACCGTCGAGGGGGGGTTCAAGAGACCCAGTACTTC
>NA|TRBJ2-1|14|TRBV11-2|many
CASSQESSYNEQFF
TGTGCCAGCAGTCAGGAGAGCTCCTACAATGAGCAGTTCTTC
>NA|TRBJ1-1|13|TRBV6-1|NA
CASTRTSNTEVFF
TGTGCCAGCACCCGGACATCCAACACTGAAGTTTTCTTT
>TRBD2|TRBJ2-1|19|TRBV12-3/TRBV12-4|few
CALCLELAGLGDLYNEQFF
TGTGCCCTCTGTTTAGAACTAGCGGGCTTGGGGGACCTTTACAATGAGCAGTTCTTC
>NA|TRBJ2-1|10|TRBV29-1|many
CSVTVPEQFF
TGCAGCGTGACTGTCCCTGAGCAGTTCTTC
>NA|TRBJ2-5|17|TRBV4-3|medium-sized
CASSQDGPGEAGETQYF
TGCGCCAGCAGCCAAGACGGGCCAGGGGAGGCCGGAGAGACCCAGTACTTC
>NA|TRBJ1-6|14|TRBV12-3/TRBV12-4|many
CASSLRGVDSPLHF
TGTGCCAGCAGTTTGCGGGGGGTAGATTCACCCCTCCACTTT
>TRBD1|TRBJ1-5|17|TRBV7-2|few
CASTLGYRGAINQPQHF
TGTGCCAGCACCTTAGGGTACAGGGGTGCCATTAATCAGCCCCAGCATTTT
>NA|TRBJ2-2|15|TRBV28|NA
CASSLQGLNTGELFF
TGTGCCAGCAGTTTGCAGGGCCTGAACACCGGGGAGCTGTTTTTT
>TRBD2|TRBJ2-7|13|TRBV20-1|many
CSAAGLADYEQYF
TGCAGTGCAGCGGGACTAGCGGATTACGAGCAGTACTTC
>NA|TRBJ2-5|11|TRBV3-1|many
CASSFMETQYF
TGTGCCAGCAGCTTTATGGAGACCCAGTACTTC
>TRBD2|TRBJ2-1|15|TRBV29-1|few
CSADHGLAGRNEQFF
TGCAGCGCAGACCATGGACTAGCGGGCCGAAATGAGCAGTTCTTC
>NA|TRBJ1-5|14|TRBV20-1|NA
CSARGTGLGQPQHF
TGCAGTGCTAGGGGCACAGGGCTCGGTCAGCCCCAGCATTTT
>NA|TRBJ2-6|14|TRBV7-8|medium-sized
CASTLTSGANVLTF
TGTGCCAGCACCCTCACTTCTGGGGCCAACGTCCTGACTTTC
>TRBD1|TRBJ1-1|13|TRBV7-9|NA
CASSFTGDTEAFF
TGTGCCAGCAGCTTTACAGGGGACACTGAAGCTTTCTTT
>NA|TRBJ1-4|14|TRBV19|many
CASSHSATNEKLFF
TGTGCCAGTAGCCACAGTGCAACTAATGAAAAACTGTTTTTT
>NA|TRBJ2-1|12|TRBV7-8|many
CASSPLVYEQFF
TGTGCCAGCAGCCCCCTGGTCTATGAGCAGTTCTTC
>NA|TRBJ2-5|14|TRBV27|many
CASSRTGGGETQYF
TGTGCCAGCAGTAGAACAGGGGGGGGAGAGACCCAGTACTTC
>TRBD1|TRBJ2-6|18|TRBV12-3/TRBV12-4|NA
CTCSLGRTGVTGANVLTF
TGTACCTGCAGTTTAGGACGCACAGGGGTAACTGGGGCCAACGTCCTGACTTTC
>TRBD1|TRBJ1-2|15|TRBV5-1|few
CASSAAGTGGEGYTF
TGCGCCAGCAGCGCCGCAGGGACAGGGGGCGAGGGCTACACCTTC
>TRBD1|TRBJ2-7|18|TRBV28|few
CASVGSLMGTGFSYEQYF
TGTGCCAGCGTCGGGTCTTTGATGGGGACAGGATTTTCCTACGAGCAGTACTTC
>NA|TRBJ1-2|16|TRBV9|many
CASSDRWGLENYGYTF
TGTGCCAGCAGCGATCGATGGGGGCTAGAAAACTATGGCTACACCTTC
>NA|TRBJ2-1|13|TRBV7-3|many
CASSLSFRNEQFF
TGTGCCAGCAGCTTATCATTTAGAAATGAGCAGTTCTTC
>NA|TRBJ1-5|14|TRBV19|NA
CASSQGYSNQPQHF
TGTGCCAGTAGTCAGGGATATAGCAATCAGCCCCAGCATTTT